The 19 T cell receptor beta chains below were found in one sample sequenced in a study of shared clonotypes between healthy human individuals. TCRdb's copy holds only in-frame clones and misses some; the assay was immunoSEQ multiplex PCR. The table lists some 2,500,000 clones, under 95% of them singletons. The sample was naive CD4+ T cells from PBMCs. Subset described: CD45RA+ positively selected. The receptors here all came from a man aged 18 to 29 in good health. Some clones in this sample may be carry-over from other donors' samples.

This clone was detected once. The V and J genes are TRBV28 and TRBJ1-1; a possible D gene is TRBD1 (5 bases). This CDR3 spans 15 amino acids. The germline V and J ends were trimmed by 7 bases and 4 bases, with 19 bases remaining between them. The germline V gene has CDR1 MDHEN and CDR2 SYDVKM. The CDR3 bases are TGTGCCAGCATACCGGGAACTCTCGGGGGCACTGAAGCTTTCTTT. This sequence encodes CASIPGTLGGTEAFF.

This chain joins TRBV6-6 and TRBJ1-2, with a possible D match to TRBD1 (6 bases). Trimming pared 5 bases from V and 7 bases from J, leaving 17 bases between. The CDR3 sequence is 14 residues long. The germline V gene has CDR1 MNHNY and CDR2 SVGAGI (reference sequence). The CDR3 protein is CASSRGERAGGYTF. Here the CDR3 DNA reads TGTGCCAGCAGTAGGGGGGAGAGAGCTGGTGGCTACACCTTC.

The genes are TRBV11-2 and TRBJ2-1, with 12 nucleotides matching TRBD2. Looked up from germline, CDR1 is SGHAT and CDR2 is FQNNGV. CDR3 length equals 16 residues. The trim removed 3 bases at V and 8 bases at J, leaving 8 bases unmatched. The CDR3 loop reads CASSFTRTSGNHEQFF. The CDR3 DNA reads TGTGCCAGCAGCTTCACACGGACTAGCGGGAACCATGAGCAGTTCTTC.

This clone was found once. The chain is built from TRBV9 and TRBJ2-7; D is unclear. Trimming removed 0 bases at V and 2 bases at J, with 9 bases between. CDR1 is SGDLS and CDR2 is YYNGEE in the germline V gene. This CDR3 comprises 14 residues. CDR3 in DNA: TGTGCCAGCAGCGTAGACGGGTGGCCCTACGAGCAGTACTTC. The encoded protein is CASSVDGWPYEQYF.

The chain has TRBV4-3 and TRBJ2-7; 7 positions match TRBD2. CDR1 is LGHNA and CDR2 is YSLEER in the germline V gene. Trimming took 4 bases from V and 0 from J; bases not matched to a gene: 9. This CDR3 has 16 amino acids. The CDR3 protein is CASSLSAAGASYEQYF. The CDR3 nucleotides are TGCGCCAGCAGCCTCTCGGCGGCGGGAGCCTCCTACGAGCAGTACTTC.

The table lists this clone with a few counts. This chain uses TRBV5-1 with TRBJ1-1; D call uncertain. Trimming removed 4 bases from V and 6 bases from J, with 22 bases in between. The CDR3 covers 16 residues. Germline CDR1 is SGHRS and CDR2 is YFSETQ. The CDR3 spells CASSKARSTPRAEAFF. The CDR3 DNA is TGCGCCAGCAGCAAGGCGCGTTCCACCCCCCGAGCTGAAGCTTTCTTT.

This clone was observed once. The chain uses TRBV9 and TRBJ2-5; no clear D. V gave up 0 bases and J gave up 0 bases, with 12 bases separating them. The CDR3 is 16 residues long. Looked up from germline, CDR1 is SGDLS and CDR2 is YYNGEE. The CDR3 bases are TGTGCCAGCAGCGTAGATGGCAGACTCAACCAAGAGACCCAGTACTTC. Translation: CASSVDGRLNQETQYF. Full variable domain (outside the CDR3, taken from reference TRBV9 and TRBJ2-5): DSGVTQTPKHLITATGQRVTLRCSPRSGDLSVYWYQQSLDQGLQFLIQYYNGEERAKGNILERFSAQQFPDLHSELNLSSLELGDSALYFCASSVDGRLNQETQYFGPGTRLLVL.

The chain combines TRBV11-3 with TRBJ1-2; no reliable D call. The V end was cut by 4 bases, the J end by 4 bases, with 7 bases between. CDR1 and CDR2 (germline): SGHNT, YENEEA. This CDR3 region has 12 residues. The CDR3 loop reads CASSSRGYGYTF. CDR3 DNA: TGTGCCAGCAGCTCCCGGGGCTATGGCTACACCTTC.

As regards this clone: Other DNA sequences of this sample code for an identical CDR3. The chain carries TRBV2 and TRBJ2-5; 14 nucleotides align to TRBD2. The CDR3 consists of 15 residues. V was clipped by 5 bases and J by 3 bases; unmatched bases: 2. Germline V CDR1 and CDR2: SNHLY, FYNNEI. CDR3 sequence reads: CASSSTSGREETQYF. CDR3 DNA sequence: TGTGCCAGCAGTTCGACTAGCGGGAGGGAAGAGACCCAGTACTTC. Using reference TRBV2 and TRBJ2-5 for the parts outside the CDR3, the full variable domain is EPEVTQTPSHQVTQMGQEVILRCVPISNHLYFYWYRQILGQKVEFLVSFYNNEISEKSEIFDDQFSVERPDGSNFTLKIRSTKLEDSAMYFCASSSTSGREETQYFGPGTRLLVL.

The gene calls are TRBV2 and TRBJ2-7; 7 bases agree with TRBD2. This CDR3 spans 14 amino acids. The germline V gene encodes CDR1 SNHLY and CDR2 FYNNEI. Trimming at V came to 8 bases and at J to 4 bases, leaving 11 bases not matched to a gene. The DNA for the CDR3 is TGTGCCAGCGCCAACGCCGGCGGGAGTTACGAGCAGTACTTC. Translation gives CASANAGGSYEQYF.

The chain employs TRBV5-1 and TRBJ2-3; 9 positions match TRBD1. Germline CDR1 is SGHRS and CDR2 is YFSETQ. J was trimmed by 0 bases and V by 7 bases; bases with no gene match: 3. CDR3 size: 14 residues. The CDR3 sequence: CASEQGASTDTQYF. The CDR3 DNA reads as TGCGCCAGCGAACAGGGGGCTAGCACAGATACGCAGTATTTT.

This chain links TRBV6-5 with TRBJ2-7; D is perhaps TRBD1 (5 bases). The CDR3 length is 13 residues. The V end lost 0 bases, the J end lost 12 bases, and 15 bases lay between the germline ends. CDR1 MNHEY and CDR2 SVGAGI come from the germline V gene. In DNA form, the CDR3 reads TGTGCCAGCAGTTACTCCGCGGACACCCCCACGTACTTC. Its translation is CASSYSADTPTYF.

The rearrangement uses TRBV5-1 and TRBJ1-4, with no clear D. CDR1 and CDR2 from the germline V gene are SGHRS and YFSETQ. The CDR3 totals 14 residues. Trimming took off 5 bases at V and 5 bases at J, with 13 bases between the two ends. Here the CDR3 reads CASSSRTANEKLFF. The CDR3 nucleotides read TGCGCCAGCAGTTCCCGGACGGCGAATGAAAAACTGTTTTTT.

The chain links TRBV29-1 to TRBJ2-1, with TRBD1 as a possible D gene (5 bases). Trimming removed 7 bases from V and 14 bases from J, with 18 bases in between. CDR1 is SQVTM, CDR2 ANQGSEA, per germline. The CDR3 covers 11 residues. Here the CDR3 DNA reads TGCAGCGAACTATCAGGACAACGGAAGTTCTTC. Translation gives CSELSGQRKFF.

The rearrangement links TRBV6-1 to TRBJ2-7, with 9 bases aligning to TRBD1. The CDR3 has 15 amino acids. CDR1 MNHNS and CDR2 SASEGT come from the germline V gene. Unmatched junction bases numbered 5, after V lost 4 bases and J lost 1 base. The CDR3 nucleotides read TGTGCCAGCAGTGGGGACAGGGTAGGGTCCTACGAGCAGTACTTC. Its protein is CASSGDRVGSYEQYF.

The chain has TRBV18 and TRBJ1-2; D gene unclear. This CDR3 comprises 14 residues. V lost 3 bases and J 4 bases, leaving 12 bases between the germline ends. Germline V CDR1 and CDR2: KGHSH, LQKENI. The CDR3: CASSPGRTTYGYTF. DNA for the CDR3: TGTGCCAGCTCACCTGGTCGGACCACCTATGGCTACACCTTC.

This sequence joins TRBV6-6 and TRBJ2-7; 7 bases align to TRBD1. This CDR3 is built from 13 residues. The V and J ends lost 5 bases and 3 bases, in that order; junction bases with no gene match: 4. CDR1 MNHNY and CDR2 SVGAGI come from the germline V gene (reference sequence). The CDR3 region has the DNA TGTGCCAGCAGTGCTCGACAGGGCTACGAGCAGTACTTC. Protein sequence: CASSARQGYEQYF.

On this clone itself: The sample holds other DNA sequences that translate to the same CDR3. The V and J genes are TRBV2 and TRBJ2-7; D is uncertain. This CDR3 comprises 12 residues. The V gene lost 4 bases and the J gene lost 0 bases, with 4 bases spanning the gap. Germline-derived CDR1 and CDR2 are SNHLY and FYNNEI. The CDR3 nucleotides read TGTGCCAGCAGTGCGACCTCCTACGAGCAGTACTTC. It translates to CASSATSYEQYF.

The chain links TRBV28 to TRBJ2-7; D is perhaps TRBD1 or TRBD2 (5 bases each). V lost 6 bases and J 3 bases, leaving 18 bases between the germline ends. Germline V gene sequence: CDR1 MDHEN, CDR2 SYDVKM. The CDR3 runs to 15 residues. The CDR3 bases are TGTGCCAGCAGACTAACTTACGGGACGGTCTACGAGCAGTACTTC. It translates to CASRLTYGTVYEQYF.